This T cell receptor (beta chain) originates from a study of radiotherapy plus CTLA-4 blockade in lung cancer (dated by TCRdb to 2016 to 2019). At the level of the whole study: Objective responses were observed in 18% of enrolled patients, and disease control was achieved in roughly 30%. Summary of the overall study and its limitations: The strongest predictors of response, as reported, were early dynamic changes in blood T cell clones along with a rise in serum interferon-beta after radiation. After treatment with radiotherapy and ipilimumab, TCR clones that originated in tumors expanded in peripheral blood.

The library was generated by the immunoSEQ multiplex PCR assay. In its TCRdb copy, this immuneACCESS table keeps in-frame sequences only and misses some clones. Where compared with another copy, unresolved V genes explain less than half of these, and the others have no known cause. The sample has about 66,000 clones on record, around 86% of them singletons. The top ten clones comprise roughly 4% of the sample. CDR1 and CDR2 (SGHRS, YFSETQ) derive from the germline V gene. The V end gives up 4 bases and the J end 1 base, leaving 7 bases in the junction not matched to a gene. The CDR3 has 16 amino acids, counting the end cysteine and phenylalanine. Left in the record is the CDR3 DNA by itself, 48 bases read in frame from the first base. A remark on this clone: Its binding antigen is unknown. No base quality information exists; no much larger clone differs at one position.

Focal radiation therapy combined with CTLA-4 blockade (ipilimumab) was tested in patients with chemo-refractory metastatic non-small-cell lung cancer. The material was peripheral blood, obtained from a patient treated with radiotherapy plus ipilimumab. The chain was built from TRBV5-1 and TRBJ1-1; 10 of the junction bases match TRBD1. This clonotype was sampled from a human donor with non-small cell lung cancer who had a partial response to radiotherapy plus ipilimumab. The DNA reads as follows: TGCGCCAGCAGCCCAGTGACAGGGGGCACGAACACTGAAGCTTTCTTT. It codes for CASSPVTGGTNTEAFF.